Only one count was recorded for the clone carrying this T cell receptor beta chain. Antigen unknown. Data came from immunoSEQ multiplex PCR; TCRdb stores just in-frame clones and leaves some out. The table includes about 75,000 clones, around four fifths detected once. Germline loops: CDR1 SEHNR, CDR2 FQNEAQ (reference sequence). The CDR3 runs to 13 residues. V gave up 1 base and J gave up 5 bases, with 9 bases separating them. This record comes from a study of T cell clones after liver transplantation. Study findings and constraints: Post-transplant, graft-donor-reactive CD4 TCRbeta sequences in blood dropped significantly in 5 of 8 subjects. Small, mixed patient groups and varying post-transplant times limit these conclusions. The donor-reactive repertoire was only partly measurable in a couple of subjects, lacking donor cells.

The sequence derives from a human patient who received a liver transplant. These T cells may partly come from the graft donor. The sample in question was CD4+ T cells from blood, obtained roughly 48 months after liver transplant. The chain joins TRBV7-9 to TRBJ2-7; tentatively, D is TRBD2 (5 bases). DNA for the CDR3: TGTGCCAGCAGCTTAGGAGGGTTGGACGAGCAGTACTTC. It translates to CASSLGGLDEQYF.